The next 7 T cell receptor beta chains were all read from a single sample in a study of blood T cells in healthy people across ages. A second PCR of 7 to 11 cycles used a sample-barcoded 5' primer and a J-beta primer mix. Via MiXCR, TCRdb re-called the 5' RACE reads, giving one row per CDR3 protein. The table shows around 790,000 distinct CDR3 sequences, with around 45% occurring only once. Source material: blood. The origin of the receptors is a man aged 55-75 years in good health.

The DNA of the CDR3 is TGCGCCAGCAGCCAAGGACGGGGACACCCTGAAGCTTTCTTT. Its translation is CASSQGRGHPEAFF. J is TRBJ1-1 and V is TRBV4-3; D may be TRBD1 (6 bases). This CDR3 is built from 14 residues. V shed 1 base and J shed 6 bases, with 12 bases lying between them. Per the germline V gene, CDR1 is LGHNA and CDR2 is YSLEER.

The chain combines TRBV6-2 or TRBV6-3 with TRBJ1-5; D not certain. In germline, CDR1 is MNHEY, CDR2 SVGEGT. The CDR3 has 15 residues. V lost 0 bases to trimming and J lost 0 bases, with 6 bases between them. DNA for the CDR3: TGTGCCAGCAGTTACTCATTACCTAGCAATCAGCCCCAGCATTTT. This encodes CASSYSLPSNQPQHF.

The chain joins TRBV5-1 to TRBJ1-4, with D tentatively TRBD1 (5 bases). Germline V gene lookup returns CDR1 SGHRS and CDR2 YFSETQ. V lost 3 bases, J lost 5 bases, and 8 bases lay in between. CDR3 length equals 13 residues. CDR3 nucleotides: TGCGCCAGCAGCTGGGGGGGGAATGAAAAACTGTTTTTT. Translated, it gives CASSWGGNEKLFF.

The chain recombines TRBV29-1 with TRBJ2-1; no firm D call. With the DNA end fitting TRBJ2-7 better, the J assignment may be wrong. CDR3 length: 14 amino acids. Germline V gene data show CDR1 as SQVTM and CDR2 as ANQGSEA. The CDR3, as DNA: TGCAGCGTTGGTTATCGGTCAACCTACAATGAGCAGTACTTC. Translation: CSVGYRSTYNEQYF.

The V and J genes are TRBV24-1 and TRBJ1-5; 7 bases are shared with TRBD1. Losses at the gene ends were 3 bases for V and 1 base for J; bases not matched to a gene: 5. From germline, CDR1 is KGHDR and CDR2 SFDVKD. The CDR3 contains 16 residues. The CDR3 here is CATSDAQGGSNQPQHF. CDR3 DNA sequence: TGTGCCACCAGTGATGCCCAGGGGGGGAGCAATCAGCCCCAGCATTTT.

The chain couples TRBV7-9 to TRBJ1-1; a weak D match, TRBD1 (5 bases). V lost 3 bases and J lost 1, with 9 bases in between. The CDR3 runs 14 residues. From germline, CDR1 is SEHNR and CDR2 FQNEAQ (reference sequence). The CDR3 is CASSFSTENTEAFF. The CDR3 DNA follows: TGTGCCAGCAGCTTCTCGACAGAGAACACTGAAGCTTTCTTT.

This clonotype was seen more than once but under ten times. The V and J genes are TRBV3-1 and TRBJ2-7; 7 bases fit TRBD2. CDR3 length equals 17 residues. J lost 0 bases, V lost 1 base, and 9 bases had no gene match. Germline values: CDR1 LGHDT, CDR2 YNNKEL (reference sequence). CDR3 bases: TGTGCCAGCAGCCAAGGTCTGGGAGGGTTATCCTCCTACGAGCAGTACTTC. Its translation is CASSQGLGGLSSYEQYF.